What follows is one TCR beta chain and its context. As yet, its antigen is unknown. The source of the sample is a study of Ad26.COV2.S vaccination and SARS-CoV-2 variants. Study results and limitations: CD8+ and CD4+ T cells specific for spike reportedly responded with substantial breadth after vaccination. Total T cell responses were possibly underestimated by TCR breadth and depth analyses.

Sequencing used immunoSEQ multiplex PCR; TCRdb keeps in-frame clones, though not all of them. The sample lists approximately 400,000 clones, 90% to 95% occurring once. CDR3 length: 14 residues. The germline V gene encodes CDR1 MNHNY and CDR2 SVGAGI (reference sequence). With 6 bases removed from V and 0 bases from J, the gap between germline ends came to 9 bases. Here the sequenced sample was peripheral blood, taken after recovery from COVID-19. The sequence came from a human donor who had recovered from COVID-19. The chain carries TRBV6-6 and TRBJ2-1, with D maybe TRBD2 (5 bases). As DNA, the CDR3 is TGTGCCAGCAGACAGCGGAGCTCCTACAATGAGCAGTTCTTC. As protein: CASRQRSSYNEQFF.